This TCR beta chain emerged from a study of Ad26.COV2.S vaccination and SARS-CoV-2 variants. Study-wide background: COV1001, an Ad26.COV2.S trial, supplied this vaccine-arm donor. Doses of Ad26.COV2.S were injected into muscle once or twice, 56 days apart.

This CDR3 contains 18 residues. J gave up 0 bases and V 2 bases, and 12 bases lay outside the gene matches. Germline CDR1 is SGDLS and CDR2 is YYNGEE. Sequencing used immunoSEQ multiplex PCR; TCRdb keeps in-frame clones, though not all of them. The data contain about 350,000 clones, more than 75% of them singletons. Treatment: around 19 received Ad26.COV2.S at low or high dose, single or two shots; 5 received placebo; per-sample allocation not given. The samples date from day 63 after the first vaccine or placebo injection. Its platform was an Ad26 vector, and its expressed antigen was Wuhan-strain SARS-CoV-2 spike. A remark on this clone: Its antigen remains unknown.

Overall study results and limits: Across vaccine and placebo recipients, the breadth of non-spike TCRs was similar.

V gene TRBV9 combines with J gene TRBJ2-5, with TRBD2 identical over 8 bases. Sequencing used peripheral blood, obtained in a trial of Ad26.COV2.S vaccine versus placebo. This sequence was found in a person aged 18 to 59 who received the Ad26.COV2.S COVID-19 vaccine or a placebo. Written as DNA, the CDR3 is TGTGCCAGCAGCGTTGGCCCCGGACTAGCAGGCTACCAAGAGACCCAGTACTTC. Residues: CASSVGPGLAGYQETQYF.